This T cell receptor beta chain was identified during a study of identical twins (dated by TCRdb to 2015 to 2016). Background on the whole study: To test whether fetal clonotypes persist, this study deep-sequenced TCR alpha and beta repertoires from monozygotic twins, from unrelated adults of various ages, and from cord blood. Replicate twin experiments were performed at different times using different library preparation protocols to rule out contamination.

Libraries were made using 5' RACE. Sequencing relied on an Illumina HiSeq 2000. Template switching introduced a universal primer binding site; the final cDNA contained a unique molecular identifier, enabling accurate counting of TCR cDNA molecules. First-strand cDNA for TCR alpha and beta chains was synthesized from specific primers in the conserved constant-segment region. Each cDNA library was double barcoded, with a SMART-Mk sample barcode plus Illumina barcodes, to control for contamination. TruSeq adapter sequences along with Illumina sample barcodes were introduced in two successive PCR steps. Sequencing of the TCR alpha and beta cDNA libraries was done on the Illumina HiSeq platform using custom primers. As for how the authors treated the data: MiGEC was used to process raw reads and extract unique molecular identifiers, and MiXCR was used to find CDR3 positions. Recombination models were inferred per individual with the repgenHMM and IGoR tools using an EM algorithm. Shared clonotypes were analyzed with the tcR package in R, and sharing was normalized by the product of cloneset sizes. To study raw recombination free of thymic and clonal selection effects, out-of-frame nonproductive sequences were analyzed. TCRdb reanalyzed the raw reads on its own, using fastp at Q25 for trimming and MiXCR for clone calling, and kept in-frame beta chains. CDR3 protein sequences are deduplicated, and each keeps its most common genes and DNA. The V and J calls and clone size are TCRdb's, not the authors'. The sample table records a few hundred thousand distinct CDR3 sequences; about 8.9% of these occur just once. Clones ranked in the top ten supply 2.1% of the sample.

As to this clonotype: No antigen is known for it. The record has no base qualities; no much larger clone is one base away.

On the study overall, not on this receptor specifically: Out-of-frame TCR alpha sequences shared between twins showed an excess of low generation-probability sequences compared with coincidental sharing between unrelated individuals. A weaker excess of twin sharing was found in beta out-of-frame sequences because the signal-to-noise ratio was lowered by fewer shared sequences. Because the same donors could not be followed over many years, conclusions were based on cross-sectional statistical analysis. In monozygotic twins, out-of-frame TCR alpha sharing was systematically underestimated by recombination models, although the models agreed with sharing between unrelated individuals. Invariant T cells such as MAIT and iNKT could partly confound zero-insertion analyses, though diverse VJ usage argued against this for most clonotypes. Fewer insertions were carried by abundant cord blood beta clonotypes, a similar but weaker trend appeared in young adult naive repertoires, and no such trend appeared in memory repertoires.

Every donor in the study was a healthy Caucasian. Three pairs of female monozygotic twins, all aged about 18 to 29 years, were included in the twin cohort. Miltenyi CD45RO+ enrichment and human naive T-cell isolation kits were used to isolate memory (CD45RO+) and naive T cells from PBMC. Reading from cysteine to phenylalanine, the CDR3 counts 15 amino acids. Only CDR3 DNA remains: 45 bases, in frame from the first base. The germline V gene (reference sequence) sets CDR1 to LGHDT and CDR2 to YNNKEL. Trimming leaves V shorter by 5 bases and J shorter by 5 bases, with the junction holding 4 bases beyond the gene matches. The sample was also reused in another study, on yellow fever vaccine responses in identical twins. The second paper states: The T cell response to vaccination in identical twins was reported by the authors to appear partly convergent and partly personalized. The study precisely tracked vaccine-responding T cell clones in identical twins.

The TCR was taken from a woman aged 18-29 years in good health. The sample taken for sequencing was memory (CD45RO+) T cells sorted from blood. Explained via the paper, the cell subset or site label denotes: CD45RO+ enriched T cells. Here the chain combines TRBV3-1 and TRBJ1-6, with 9 bases in between that match TRBD1. The CDR3 region reads CASSNRDRDNSPLHF. The nucleotide sequence reads as follows: TGTGCCAGCAGCAACCGGGACAGGGATAATTCACCCCTCCACTTT.